The clone carrying this T cell receptor (beta chain) was seen a few times. Its matching antigen is unknown. These data belong to a study of cytomegalovirus exposure and HLA in healthy donors. Overall study findings and caveats: In all likelihood, a cluster of highly shared sequence variants was a sequencing artifact.

PCR used 60 Vbeta primers and 13 Jbeta primers. TCRdb's copy holds only in-frame clones and misses some; the assay was immunoSEQ multiplex PCR. The sample records 85,000 to 100,000 clones, about four fifths being singletons. This CDR3 has 18 amino acids. In germline, CDR1 is MGHDK, CDR2 SYGVNS. Trimming removed 2 bases from V and 2 bases from J; junction bases left unmatched: 12. The sample was PBMCs. This clonotype was obtained from a female donor in good health and CMV-seropositive. This rearrangement joins TRBV25-1 to TRBJ2-3, with TRBD2 identical over 8 bases. The CDR3 protein is CASSEPSGLAGSTDTQYF. CDR3 bases: TGTGCCAGCAGTGAACCAAGCGGCCTAGCGGGTTCCACAGATACGCAGTATTTT.